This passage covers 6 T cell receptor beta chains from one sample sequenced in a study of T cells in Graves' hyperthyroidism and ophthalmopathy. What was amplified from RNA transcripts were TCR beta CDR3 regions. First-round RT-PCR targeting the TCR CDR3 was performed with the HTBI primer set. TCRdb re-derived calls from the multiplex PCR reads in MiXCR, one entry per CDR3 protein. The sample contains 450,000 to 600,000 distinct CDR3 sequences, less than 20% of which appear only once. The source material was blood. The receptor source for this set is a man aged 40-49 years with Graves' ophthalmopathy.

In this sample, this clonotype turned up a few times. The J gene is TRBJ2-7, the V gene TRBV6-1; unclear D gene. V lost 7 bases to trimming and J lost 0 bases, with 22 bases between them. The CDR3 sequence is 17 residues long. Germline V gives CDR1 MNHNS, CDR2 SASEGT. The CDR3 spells CASNALVVGSPSYEQYF. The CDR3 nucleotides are TGTGCCAGCAACGCCCTAGTGGTTGGATCCCCCTCCTACGAGCAGTACTTC.

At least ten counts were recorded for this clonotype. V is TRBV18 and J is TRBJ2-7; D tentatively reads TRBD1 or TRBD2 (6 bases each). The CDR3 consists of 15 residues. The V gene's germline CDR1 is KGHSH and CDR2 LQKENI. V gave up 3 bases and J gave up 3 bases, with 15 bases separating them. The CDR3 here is CASSPLRGALYEQYF. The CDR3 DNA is TGTGCCAGCTCACCCCTAAGGGGGGCTCTCTACGAGCAGTACTTC. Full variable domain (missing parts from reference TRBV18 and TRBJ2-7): NAGVMQNPRHLVRRRGQEARLRCSPMKGHSHVYWYRQLPEEGLKFMVYLQKENIIDESGMPKERFSAEFPKEGPSILRIQQVVRGDSAAYFCASSPLRGALYEQYFGPGTRLTVT.

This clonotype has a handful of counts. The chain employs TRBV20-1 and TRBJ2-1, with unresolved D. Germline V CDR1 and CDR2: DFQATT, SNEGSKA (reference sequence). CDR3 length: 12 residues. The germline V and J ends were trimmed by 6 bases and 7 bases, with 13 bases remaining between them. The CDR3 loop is CSASSNRNEQFF. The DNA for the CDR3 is TGCAGTGCCAGCTCAAATAGAAATGAGCAGTTCTTC.

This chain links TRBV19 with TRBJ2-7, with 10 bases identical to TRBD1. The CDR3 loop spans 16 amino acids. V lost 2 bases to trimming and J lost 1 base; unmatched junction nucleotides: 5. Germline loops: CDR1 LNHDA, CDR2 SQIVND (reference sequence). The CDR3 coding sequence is TGTGCCAGTAGTATACTACCGGGACAGGGGTCCTACGAGCAGTACTTC. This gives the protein CASSILPGQGSYEQYF.

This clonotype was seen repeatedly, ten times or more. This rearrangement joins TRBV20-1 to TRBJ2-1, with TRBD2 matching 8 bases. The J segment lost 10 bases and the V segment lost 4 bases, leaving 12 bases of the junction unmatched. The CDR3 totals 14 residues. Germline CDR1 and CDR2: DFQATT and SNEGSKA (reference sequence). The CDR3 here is CSAKPISGSLEQFF. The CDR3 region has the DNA TGCAGTGCTAAACCTATAAGCGGGAGTCTGGAGCAGTTCTTC.

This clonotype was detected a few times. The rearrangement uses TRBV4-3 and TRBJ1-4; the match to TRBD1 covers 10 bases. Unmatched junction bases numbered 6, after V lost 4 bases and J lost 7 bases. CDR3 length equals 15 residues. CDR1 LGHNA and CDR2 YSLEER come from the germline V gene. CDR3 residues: CASSPWTGGSEKLFF. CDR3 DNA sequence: TGCGCCAGCAGCCCCTGGACAGGGGGGAGTGAAAAACTGTTTTTT.